This entry lists 20 T cell receptor beta chains sequenced from one sample in a study of blood T cell repertoires in COVID-19. Using immunoSEQ multiplex PCR, the repertoire was profiled, and TCRdb retains in-frame clones only, with some absent. The sample yields approximately 85,000 clones, about nine tenths seen once. Sample: peripheral blood. These receptors all come from a woman between 50 and 59 years old with active or convalescent COVID-19.

This rearrangement joins TRBV7-9 to TRBJ2-1; D might be TRBD2 (6 bases). Germline V lookup: CDR1 SEHNR, CDR2 FQNEAQ (reference sequence). This CDR3 comprises 15 residues. V lost 5 bases and J lost 0, with 11 bases in between. The chain's CDR3 is CASSAPGGSYNEQFF. CDR3 nucleotides: TGTGCCAGCAGCGCGCCCGGGGGCTCCTACAATGAGCAGTTCTTC.

The chain couples TRBV6-2 or TRBV6-3 to TRBJ1-2, with D perhaps matching TRBD1 (5 bases). The CDR3 runs to 17 residues. Germline V lookup: CDR1 MNHEY, CDR2 SVGEGT. The V and J ends lost 4 bases and 1 base respectively, with 19 bases between them. DNA for the CDR3: TGTGCCAGCAGTTCCTTAGGTTTTGCAGACAGTAACTATGGCTACACCTTC. Translated: CASSSLGFADSNYGYTF.

The chain carries TRBV28 and TRBJ2-6, with D uncertain. CDR1 is MDHEN, CDR2 SYDVKM, per germline. The CDR3 length is 15 residues. V lost 8 bases and J 0 bases, leaving 11 bases between the germline ends. In DNA, the CDR3 is TGTGCCAGCCGTAGAGGTGGCTCTGGGGCCAACGTCCTGACTTTC. Protein: CASRRGGSGANVLTF.

The chain recombines TRBV7-8 with TRBJ1-1, with 8 bases matching TRBD1. The junction had 6 bases not matched to a gene; V was cut back by 5 bases and J by 1 base. Per germline, CDR1 SGHVS and CDR2 FQNEAQ. The CDR3 covers 15 residues. CDR3 sequence (DNA): TGTGCCAGCAGCCCAGCCGGGACAGGGAACACTGAAGCTTTCTTT. This gives the protein CASSPAGTGNTEAFF.

The J gene is TRBJ2-1, the V gene TRBV19; possible D gene TRBD2, 6 bases. Deletions cut 5 bases from V and 5 bases from J, with 7 bases between. The CDR3 runs to 12 residues. CDR1 and CDR2 from the germline V gene are LNHDA and SQIVND (reference sequence). This chain's CDR3 is CASSGGDNEQFF. CDR3 bases: TGTGCCAGTAGTGGAGGGGACAATGAGCAGTTCTTC.

This chain uses TRBV6-5 with TRBJ1-2; TRBD1 might be the D (5 bases). The V end lost 7 bases, the J end lost 4 bases, and 16 bases lay between the germline ends. Per germline, CDR1 MNHEY and CDR2 SVGAGI. There are 14 residues in the CDR3. This CDR3 is CASTNLGGSYGYTF. As DNA, the CDR3 is TGTGCCAGCACAAACCTCGGGGGAAGCTATGGCTACACCTTC.

The V and J genes are TRBV30 and TRBJ2-7; TRBD1 agrees at 7 bases. Germline CDR1 GTSNPN, CDR2 SVGIG (reference sequence). The CDR3 extends over 14 amino acids. V lost 8 bases to trimming and J lost 3 bases; unmatched junction nucleotides: 13. The CDR3 spells CAITTGTVLYEQYF. CDR3 bases: TGTGCCATAACTACCGGGACAGTTCTCTACGAGCAGTACTTC.

This chain uses TRBV4-3 with TRBJ1-2; a possible D gene is TRBD1 (5 bases). CDR1 is LGHNA, CDR2 YSLEER, per germline. The CDR3 covers 16 residues. V lost 0 bases and J 2 bases, leaving 13 bases between the germline ends. This CDR3 is CASSQDLGGKNYGYTF. In nucleotides, the CDR3 is TGCGCCAGCAGCCAAGATCTTGGGGGGAAAAACTATGGCTACACCTTC.

To note about this clone: The sample has other DNA sequences that encode this CDR3 too. The chain has TRBV30 and TRBJ1-1; 7 bases agree with TRBD1. Germline CDR1 reads GTSNPN; CDR2 reads SVGIG (reference sequence). The CDR3 runs to 13 residues. J gave up 5 bases and V 0 bases, and 3 bases lay outside the gene matches. The CDR3 region is CAWSVQGVTEAFF. The DNA of the CDR3 is TGTGCCTGGAGTGTTCAGGGGGTGACTGAAGCTTTCTTT.

The chain uses TRBV5-6 and TRBJ2-6; 9 positions match TRBD1. The CDR3 is made up of 18 amino acids. Looked up from germline, CDR1 is SGHDT and CDR2 is YYEEEE. With V trimmed by 4 bases and J by 4 bases, 12 bases remained unmatched. CDR3 in amino acids: CASSPTRDRVAGANVLTF. Written as DNA, the CDR3 is TGTGCCAGCAGCCCTACCCGGGACAGGGTAGCGGGGGCCAACGTCCTGACTTTC.

In this sample, this clone turned up many times. The chain employs TRBV21-1 and TRBJ2-7; the D segment call TRBD1 is taken from the table without a DNA check. TRBV21-1 is a pseudogene locus. The CDR3 is 15 residues long. Here the CDR3 DNA reads TGTGCCAGCAGCTCAAACCGGGACAGCCCCTACGAGCAGTACTTC. Protein product: CASSSNRDSPYEQYF.

CDR3 DNA: TGTGCCAGCAGTTTTCGTAGCATCACAGATACGCAGTATTTT. This translates into CASSFRSITDTQYF. The V call is TRBV6-2 or TRBV6-3, the J call TRBJ2-3, with unresolved D. The V and J ends lost 4 bases and 2 bases respectively, with 10 bases between them. CDR1 MNHEY and CDR2 SVGEGT come from the germline V gene. The CDR3 consists of 14 residues.

This chain links TRBV19 with TRBJ1-5, with TRBD1 matching over 8 bases. The J segment lost 0 bases and the V segment lost 6 bases, leaving 7 bases of the junction unmatched. There are 16 residues in the CDR3. CDR1 and CDR2 (germline): LNHDA, SQIVND (reference sequence). The CDR3 loop is CASRGDRLYSNQPQHF. In DNA, the CDR3 is TGTGCCAGTAGGGGGGACAGGCTTTATAGCAATCAGCCCCAGCATTTT.

This chain links TRBV7-9 with TRBJ2-3; 9 bases are a match to TRBD2. Germline lookup yields CDR1 SEHNR and CDR2 FQNEAQ (reference sequence). The CDR3 is made up of 16 amino acids. With V trimmed by 3 bases and J by 0 bases, 4 bases remained unmatched. CDR3 residues: CASSFLAGTSTDTQYF. CDR3 coding DNA: TGTGCCAGCAGCTTCCTAGCGGGGACTAGCACAGATACGCAGTATTTT.

V usage is TRBV6-5 and J usage is TRBJ1-6; no firm D call. The CDR3 sequence is 15 residues long. The germline V and J ends were trimmed by 0 bases and 8 bases, with 11 bases remaining between them. Germline values: CDR1 MNHEY, CDR2 SVGAGI. The CDR3 protein is CASSYSVRGDSPLHF. In DNA, the CDR3 is TGTGCCAGCAGTTACTCGGTTCGGGGAGATTCACCCCTCCACTTT.

The chain joins TRBV19 to TRBJ1-1, with a possible D match to TRBD1 (6 bases). Trimming stripped 8 bases from V and 3 bases from J, with 22 bases between. This CDR3 is 16 amino acids long. Per germline, CDR1 LNHDA and CDR2 SQIVND (reference sequence). In DNA, the CDR3 is TGTGCCAGTTGGAGCCGACAGGCGATTCTCTACACTGAAGCTTTCTTT. Protein sequence: CASWSRQAILYTEAFF.

The chain couples TRBV19 to TRBJ1-4; 7 bases map to TRBD1. CDR3 length equals 14 residues. CDR1 and CDR2 (germline): LNHDA, SQIVND (reference sequence). After removal of 5 bases from V and 8 bases from J, the junction contained 8 bases not matched to a gene. The CDR3: CASSPQTGKEKLFF. In DNA form, the CDR3 reads TGTGCCAGTAGTCCCCAGACAGGGAAAGAAAAACTGTTTTTT.

This clone was found once. The chain employs TRBV9 and TRBJ1-1; no reliable D call. Trimming took 4 bases from V and 3 from J, leaving 10 bases between them. The V gene's germline CDR1 is SGDLS and CDR2 YYNGEE. The CDR3 extends over 13 amino acids. The CDR3 is CASSNPGYTEAFF. The CDR3 DNA reads as TGTGCCAGCAGCAACCCAGGATACACTGAAGCTTTCTTT.

The J gene is TRBJ2-6, the V gene TRBV2; D might be TRBD1 (6 bases). Trimming stripped 6 bases from V and 2 bases from J, with 14 bases between. The CDR3 spans 16 residues. The germline V gene encodes CDR1 SNHLY and CDR2 FYNNEI. For the CDR3, the DNA is TGTGCCAGCAGGCAGGGGACGGGCGCTGGGGCCAACGTCCTGACTTTC. This translates into CASRQGTGAGANVLTF.

The rearrangement uses TRBV12-3 or TRBV12-4 and TRBJ1-2; the D is unclear. The CDR3 runs to 11 residues. V lost 6 bases, J lost 4 bases, and 6 bases lay in between. CDR3 sequence reads: CASSTSYGYTF. In DNA form, the CDR3 reads TGTGCCAGCAGCACAAGCTATGGCTACACCTTC.